This is a list of T cell receptor beta chains from one sample in a study of early T cells in non-severe SARS-CoV-2 infection. TCRdb processed the 5' RACE reads anew with MiXCR; each CDR3 protein has one entry. The data contain tens of thousands of distinct CDR3 sequences, about 7.4% of them singletons. The sequenced sample was whole blood, obtained at baseline. The receptors stem from an adult who was a healthcare worker with PCR-confirmed SARS-CoV-2 infection or an uninfected control (not recorded which). Both conserved end residues are part of each CDR3. The order of the fields is clone size, D gene, J gene, V gene, CDR3 DNA, CDR3 protein. A D gene is named only where the DNA matches it firmly. A row's size may be missing; if present it is once, few, many or a size class.

>many|TRBD1|TRBJ1-1|TRBV15
TGTGCCACCAGCCGGGACAGGGAGGGTGAAGCTTTCTTT
CATSRDREGEAFF
>-|-|TRBJ1-6|TRBV28
TGTGCCAGCAGTTCTGAGAGGAATTCACCCCTCCACTTT
CASSSERNSPLHF
>many|TRBD1|TRBJ1-6|TRBV19
TGTGCCAGTAGTGCTGACAGGGGTTCCTCACCCCTCCACTTT
CASSADRGSSPLHF
>-|TRBD2|TRBJ2-1|TRBV10-3
TGTGCCATCAGTGAGTCGACGGGACTAGCGGGGGCTGACGTCCCCTACAATGAGCAGTTCTTC
CAISESTGLAGADVPYNEQFF
>few|-|TRBJ2-7|TRBV7-9
TGTGCCAGCAGCTTTAGCGCATCCTACGAGCAGTACTTC
CASSFSASYEQYF
>-|TRBD1|TRBJ2-7|TRBV5-1
TGCGCCAGCAGCCGGACAGGACCTTCCTACGAGCAGTACTTC
CASSRTGPSYEQYF
>few|TRBD2|TRBJ2-5|TRBV27
TGTGCCAGCAGTTTAGCGGGGGGCCAAGAGACCCAGTACTTC
CASSLAGGQETQYF
>few|-|TRBJ2-3|TRBV7-6
TGTGCCAGCAGCTACGGCCGGGATACGCAGTATTTT
CASSYGRDTQYF
>-|TRBD1|TRBJ2-3|TRBV18
TGTGCCAGCTCACCCGGGACAGGGGCCGACACAGATACGCAGTATTTT
CASSPGTGADTDTQYF
>many|TRBD2|TRBJ2-5|TRBV11-2
TGTGCCAGCAGCCCAGGACTAGCGGCACAAGAGACCCAGTACTTC
CASSPGLAAQETQYF
>-|-|TRBJ2-3|TRBV4-1
TGCGCCAGCAGCCAAGATCTTAAGGGCGGGGAGAGCACAGATACGCAGTATTTT
CASSQDLKGGESTDTQYF
>few|-|TRBJ1-5|TRBV19
TGTGCCGCAGGGAGGGTGAACAATCAGCCCCAGCATTTT
CAAGRVNNQPQHF
>few|-|TRBJ2-7|TRBV11-2
TGTGCCAGCAGCCTTTTTCCCGGGACGGCCACCTACTACGAGCAGTACTTC
CASSLFPGTATYYEQYF
>many|TRBD1|TRBJ2-1|TRBV4-3
TGCGCCAGCAGCACCCGACAGGGGGGCTACAATGAGCAGTTCTTC
CASSTRQGGYNEQFF
>many|-|TRBJ2-5|TRBV20-1
TGCGGCTCACGGACTTTACAAGAGACCCAGTACTTC
CGSRTLQETQYF
>few|-|TRBJ2-1|TRBV5-4
TGTGCCAGCAGCACGGACTCAAGCTCCTACAATGAGCAGTTCTTC
CASSTDSSSYNEQFF
>-|-|TRBJ2-1|TRBV4-3
TGCGCCAGCACCCCGCAAGGGGACGAGCAGTTCTTC
CASTPQGDEQFF
>few|-|TRBJ2-1|TRBV23-1
TGCGCCAGCAGTCTCGGGGATTACAATGAGCAGTTCTTC
CASSLGDYNEQFF
>few|-|TRBJ1-1|TRBV5-1
TGCGCCAGCAGCTTATTTCAGGACGGGGAGACTGAAGCTTTCTTT
CASSLFQDGETEAFF
>-|-|TRBJ2-7|TRBV9
TGTGCCAGCAGCTTCGGGCAGGCCACCGCCTACGAGCAGTACTTC
CASSFGQATAYEQYF
>few|-|TRBJ2-7|TRBV18
TGTGCCAGCTCACCTGGGCAGGGGAGCCACGAGCAGTACTTC
CASSPGQGSHEQYF
>few|TRBD2|TRBJ2-7|TRBV27
TGTGCCAGCAGTTTATCGCGGGGGGTTGAGCAGTACTTC
CASSLSRGVEQYF
>many|-|TRBJ1-6|TRBV12-3/TRBV12-4
TGTGCCAGCAGTTCACTGGGGGGCCCCTCACCCCTCCACTTT
CASSSLGGPSPLHF
>few|-|TRBJ2-3|TRBV10-1
TGCGCCAGCAGTGAGTCGCCGGGGACTCTCACAGATACGCAGTATTTT
CASSESPGTLTDTQYF
>few|TRBD1|TRBJ2-7|TRBV20-1
TGCAGTGCTAGGCCGGGACAGTCTATCTACGAGCAGTACTTC
CSARPGQSIYEQYF
>few|-|TRBJ2-3|TRBV7-6
TGTGCCAGCAGCTCCCGGGCCAGCCCCGCAGATACGCAGTATTTT
CASSSRASPADTQYF
>-|-|TRBJ1-5|TRBV4-1
TGCGCCAGCAGCCAAGATGAGGGGACTCCCAATCAGCCCCAGCATTTT
CASSQDEGTPNQPQHF
>many|TRBD1|TRBJ2-5|TRBV30
TGTGCCTCACGGACAGGGGGCTTCGAGACCCAGTACTTC
CASRTGGFETQYF
>few|TRBD2|TRBJ2-1|TRBV4-1
TGCGCCAGCAGCCAAACTAGCGGGACTTACAATGAGCAGTTCTTC
CASSQTSGTYNEQFF
>-|-|TRBJ1-1|TRBV29-1
TGCAGCGTTGATCCTCGGACAGCTACTGAAGCTTTCTTT
CSVDPRTATEAFF
>few|-|TRBJ2-7|TRBV18
TGTGCCAGCTCACCACCGGACAGTTCCTACGAGCAGTACTTC
CASSPPDSSYEQYF
>-|-|TRBJ2-5|TRBV27
TGTGCCAGCAGTTTCGGGGGGACAGCACAAGAGACCCAGTACTTC
CASSFGGTAQETQYF
>-|-|TRBJ2-1|TRBV20-1
TGCAGTGCTAGAGAGTGGAGGGGCACCTCCTACAATGAGCAGTTCTTC
CSAREWRGTSYNEQFF
>-|TRBD1|TRBJ2-1|TRBV19
TGTGCCAGTAGTACTCCCCCCGGGACAGGTCGTCCTCCCTACAATGAGCAGTTCTTC
CASSTPPGTGRPPYNEQFF
>few|-|TRBJ2-7|TRBV24-1
TGTGCCACCAGTGCCTCCCTACACCCCTACGAGCAGTACTTC
CATSASLHPYEQYF
>many|TRBD1|TRBJ1-6|TRBV10-2
TGCGCCAGCAGGACTCCGGGACAGGGTTATTCACCCCTCCACTTT
CASRTPGQGYSPLHF
>few|-|TRBJ1-2|TRBV7-2
TGTGCCAGCAGCTTAGGAGCAGGGGACTATGGCTACACCTTC
CASSLGAGDYGYTF
>-|-|TRBJ2-7|TRBV19
TGTGCCAGTAGTATAAAGCCCGACTACGAGCAGTACTTC
CASSIKPDYEQYF
>many|TRBD1|TRBJ2-7|TRBV7-9
TGTGCCAGCAGCTCCTGGACAGGGGGAGGCGAGCAGTACTTC
CASSSWTGGGEQYF
>few|-|TRBJ2-1|TRBV29-1
TGCAGCGTATACCGGGGGCAGAATGAGCAGTTCTTC
CSVYRGQNEQFF
>many|-|TRBJ1-3|TRBV12-3/TRBV12-4
TGTGCCAGCAGTTTAGGGAGTGGAAACACCATATATTTT
CASSLGSGNTIYF
>few|-|TRBJ1-5|TRBV6-2/TRBV6-3
TGTGCCAGCAGTACCGGGCCCAATCAGCCCCAGCATTTT
CASSTGPNQPQHF
>few|-|TRBJ2-2|TRBV5-1
TGCGCCAGCAGCTTGGTGAGTGGGCTGAACACCGGGGAGCTGTTTTTT
CASSLVSGLNTGELFF
>-|TRBD2|TRBJ2-5|TRBV11-2
TGTGCCAGCAGCCCCCCTGGACTAGCGGGCCAAGAGACCCAGTACTTC
CASSPPGLAGQETQYF
>-|-|TRBJ2-5|TRBV28
TGTGCCAGCTCGCAGTTAATACAAGAGACCCAGTACTTC
CASSQLIQETQYF
>-|TRBD1|TRBJ2-7|TRBV5-4
TGTGCCACTTTTTCCTCCACAGGGGCGTACGAGCAGTACTTC
CATFSSTGAYEQYF
>-|-|TRBJ2-5|TRBV5-1
TGCGCCAGCAGCTTTTCGGGGCAAGAGACCCAGTACTTC
CASSFSGQETQYF
>-|-|TRBJ2-3|TRBV7-9
TGTGCCAGCAGCTTAGCGAGGACAACGATGGCAGATACGCAGTATTTT
CASSLARTTMADTQYF
>many|-|TRBJ1-6|TRBV6-1
TGTGCCAGCAGTGAAGTGGGGGGAGCGAATTCACCCCTCCACTTT
CASSEVGGANSPLHF
>many|TRBD2|TRBJ2-3|TRBV7-2
TGTGCCAGCAGCTCCCGGGAGGGTAGCGGGGCGGCAGATACGCAGTATTTT
CASSSREGSGAADTQYF
>many|-|TRBJ1-1|TRBV29-1
TGCAGCGTTGAGAAGAACACTGAAGCTTTCTTT
CSVEKNTEAFF
>-|-|TRBJ2-5|TRBV29-1
TGCAGCGTTACCCCCCTAGCAGATCAAGAGACCCAGTACTTC
CSVTPLADQETQYF
>few|TRBD2|TRBJ2-3|TRBV6-5
TGTGCCAGCAGTCCTGGGCGACTAGCGACAGATACGCAGTATTTT
CASSPGRLATDTQYF